This T cell receptor beta chain was captured by sequencing in a study of post-analysis software for immune sequencing data. Findings of the study overall: Same-batch preparations were strongly co-clustered by F measure. When patients were compared with controls, 4 or 5 TRBV segments were more frequent, TRBV5-6, TRBV5-1 and TRBV20-1 among them.

This clonotype was observed a handful of times. The antigen remains undetermined. The TCR beta cDNA libraries contained unique molecular identifiers. Approximately 500,000 cDNA molecules were obtained from around 1 to 9.1 million T cells. TCRdb reprocessed the PCR reads via MiXCR and lists one record per CDR3 protein. The sample has about 540,000 distinct CDR3 sequences; approximately 34% are singletons. The CDR3 is made up of 16 amino acids. CDR1 and CDR2 from the germline V gene are LGHDT and YNNKEL (reference sequence). V was shortened by 4 bases and J by 4 bases, with 19 bases between the two germline ends.

Sequencing was performed on blood. The chain links TRBV3-1 to TRBJ1-2, with a weak D call TRBD1 (6 bases). The receptor's source is a girl aged 2-17 years with multiple sclerosis. Written as DNA, the CDR3 is TGTGCCAGCAGCCCCGACAGGCCCAACCTTTTCTATGGCTACACCTTC. Protein sequence: CASSPDRPNLFYGYTF.